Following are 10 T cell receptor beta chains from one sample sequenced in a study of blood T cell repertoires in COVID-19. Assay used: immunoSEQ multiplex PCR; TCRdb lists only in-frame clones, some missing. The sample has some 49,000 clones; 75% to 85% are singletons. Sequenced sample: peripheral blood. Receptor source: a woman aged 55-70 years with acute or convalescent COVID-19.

In DNA, the CDR3 is TGTGCCACCAGCAGAGACCGGGACACTGAAGCTTTCTTT. This codes for CATSRDRDTEAFF. The chain has TRBV15 and TRBJ1-1; no clear D gene. The CDR3 runs 13 residues. V was shortened by 0 bases and J by 3 bases, with 5 bases between the two germline ends. The germline V gene has CDR1 LNHNV and CDR2 YYDKDF (reference sequence). The entire variable domain, with the rest obtained from reference TRBV15 and TRBJ1-1, is as follows: DAMVIQNPRYQVTQFGKPVTLSCSQTLNHNVMYWYQQKSSQAPKLLFHYYDKDFNNEADTPDNFQSRRPNTSFCFLDIRSPGLGDTAMYLCATSRDRDTEAFFGQGTRLTVV.

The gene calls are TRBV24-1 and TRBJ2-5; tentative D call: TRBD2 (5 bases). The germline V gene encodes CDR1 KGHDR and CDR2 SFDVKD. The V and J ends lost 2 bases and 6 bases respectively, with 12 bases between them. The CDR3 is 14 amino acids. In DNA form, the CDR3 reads TGTGCCACCAGTGATTCCTCCCGAGGGAAGACCCAGTACTTC. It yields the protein CATSDSSRGKTQYF.

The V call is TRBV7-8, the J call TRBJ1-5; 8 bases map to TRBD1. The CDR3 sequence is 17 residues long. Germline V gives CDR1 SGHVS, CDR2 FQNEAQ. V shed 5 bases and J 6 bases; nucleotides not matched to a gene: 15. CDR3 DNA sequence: TGTGCCAGCAGCAAGCGAGGAGGACAGGGCATGAGTCAGCCCCAGCATTTT. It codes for CASSKRGGQGMSQPQHF.

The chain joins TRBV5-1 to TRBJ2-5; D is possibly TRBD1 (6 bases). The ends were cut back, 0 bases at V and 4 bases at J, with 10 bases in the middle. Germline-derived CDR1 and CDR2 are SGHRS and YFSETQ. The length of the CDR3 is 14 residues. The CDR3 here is CASSLATGRETQYF. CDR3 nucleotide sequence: TGCGCCAGCAGCTTGGCCACAGGGAGAGAGACCCAGTACTTC.

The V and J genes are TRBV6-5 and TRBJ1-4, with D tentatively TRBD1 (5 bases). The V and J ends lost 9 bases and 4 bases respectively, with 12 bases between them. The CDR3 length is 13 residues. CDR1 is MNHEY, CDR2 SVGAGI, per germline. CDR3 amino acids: CASFWGNNEKLFF. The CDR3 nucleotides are TGTGCCAGTTTCTGGGGCAATAATGAAAAACTGTTTTTT.

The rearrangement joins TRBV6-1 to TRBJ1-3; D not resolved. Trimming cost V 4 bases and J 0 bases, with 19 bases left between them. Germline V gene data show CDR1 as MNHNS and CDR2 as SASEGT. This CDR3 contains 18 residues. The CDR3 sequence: CASSVRPTPGGSGNTIYF. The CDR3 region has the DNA TGTGCCAGCAGTGTCAGACCCACGCCCGGAGGCTCTGGAAACACCATATATTTT.

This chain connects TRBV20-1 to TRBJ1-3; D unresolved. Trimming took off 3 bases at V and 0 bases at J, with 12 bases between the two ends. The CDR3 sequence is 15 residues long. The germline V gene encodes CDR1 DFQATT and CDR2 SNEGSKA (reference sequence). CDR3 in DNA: TGCAGTGCTAGTGCTACAGTAGTCTCTGGAAACACCATATATTTT. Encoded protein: CSASATVVSGNTIYF.

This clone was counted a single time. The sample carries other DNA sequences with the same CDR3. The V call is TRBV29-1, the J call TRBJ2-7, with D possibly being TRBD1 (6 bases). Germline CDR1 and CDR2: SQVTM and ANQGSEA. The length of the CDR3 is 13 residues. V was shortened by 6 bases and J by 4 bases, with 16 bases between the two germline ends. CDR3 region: CSVAGRGTYEQYF. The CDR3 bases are TGCAGCGTCGCCGGCAGGGGAACGTACGAGCAGTACTTC.

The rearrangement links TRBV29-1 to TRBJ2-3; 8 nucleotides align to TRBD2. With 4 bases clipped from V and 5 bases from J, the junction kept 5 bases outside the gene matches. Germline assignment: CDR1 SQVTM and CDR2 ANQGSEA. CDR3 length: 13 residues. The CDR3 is CSVGSGIKDTQYF. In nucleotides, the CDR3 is TGCAGCGTTGGTAGCGGGATAAAAGATACGCAGTATTTT.

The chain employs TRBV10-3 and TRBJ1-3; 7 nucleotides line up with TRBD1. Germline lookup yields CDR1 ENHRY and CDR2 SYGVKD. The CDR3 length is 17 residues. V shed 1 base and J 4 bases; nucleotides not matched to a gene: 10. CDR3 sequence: CAISEFRQGDYGNTIYF. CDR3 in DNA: TGTGCCATCAGTGAGTTTAGACAGGGTGATTACGGAAACACCATATATTTT.